One sample yielded the 21 T cell receptor beta chains listed below, sequenced in a study of cytomegalovirus exposure and HLA in healthy donors (dated by TCRdb to the late 2010s). Libraries were constructed by the immunoSEQ multiplex PCR assay. For the multiplex PCR, a mixture combining 60 forward primers for TCR Vbeta segments and 13 reverse primers for TCR Jbeta segments was used. TCRdb took this table from immuneACCESS and kept in-frame rearrangements with V and J called. Such tables lack part of the clones; where checked against another copy, unresolved V genes explain under half of the gap, and the rest is unexplained. The sample table contains tens of thousands of clones; only one count was recorded for about three quarters of them. The ten largest clonotypes hold 0.85% to 1.3% of the sample. Specimen: PBMCs. These receptors were obtained from a male donor in good health and CMV-seronegative.

The chain links TRBV5-1 to TRBJ2-3; possible D gene TRBD2, 6 bases. The CDR3 extends over 16 amino acids. Germline lookup yields CDR1 SGHRS and CDR2 YFSETQ. Trimming cost V 0 bases and J 0 bases, with 11 bases left between them. CDR3 DNA: TGCGCCAGCAGCTTGGGCGGGGCCACTAGCACAGATACGCAGTATTTT. Translation: CASSLGGATSTDTQYF.

The CDR3 protein is CASSDPGQGAYGYTF. DNA for the CDR3: TGTGCCAGCAGCGATCCGGGACAGGGGGCCTATGGCTACACCTTC. V usage is TRBV9 and J usage is TRBJ1-2; the match to TRBD1 covers 12 bases. V was pared by 3 bases and J by 4 bases, with 4 bases of the junction left unmatched. The CDR3 runs 15 residues. Looked up from germline, CDR1 is SGDLS and CDR2 is YYNGEE. The full variable domain, its missing parts supplied by reference TRBV9 and TRBJ1-2, is DSGVTQTPKHLITATGQRVTLRCSPRSGDLSVYWYQQSLDQGLQFLIQYYNGEERAKGNILERFSAQQFPDLHSELNLSSLELGDSALYFCASSDPGQGAYGYTFGSGTRLTVV.

The J gene is TRBJ1-1, the V gene TRBV30; no reliable D call. Germline V gives CDR1 GTSNPN, CDR2 SVGIG (reference sequence). V was trimmed by 2 bases and J by 4 bases, leaving 8 bases between them. CDR3 length equals 12 residues. The CDR3 protein is CAWSWAFTEAFF. The DNA of the CDR3 is TGTGCCTGGAGTTGGGCGTTCACTGAAGCTTTCTTT.

This clone was seen only once. V gene TRBV5-4 combines with J gene TRBJ2-1, with 7 bases aligning to TRBD2. V shed 0 bases and J 7 bases; nucleotides not matched to a gene: 1. Germline V gives CDR1 SGHNT, CDR2 YYREEE (reference sequence). CDR3 size: 13 residues. CDR3 protein: CASSLAGLNEQFF. The CDR3 nucleotides read TGTGCCAGCAGCTTGGCGGGACTAAATGAGCAGTTCTTC.

This clone was recorded a few times. J is TRBJ2-5 and V is TRBV6-1; 10 nucleotides align to TRBD2. Germline CDR1 MNHNS, CDR2 SASEGT. This CDR3 region has 15 residues. Trimming removed 5 bases from V and 5 bases from J; junction bases left unmatched: 8. CDR3 coding DNA: TGTGCCAGCAGTCAGAGCGGGGGGGCCTGGGAGACCCAGTACTTC. This translates into CASSQSGGAWETQYF.

The J gene is TRBJ2-1, the V gene TRBV25-1; a weak D match, TRBD2 (6 bases). V lost 6 bases and J 3 bases, leaving 15 bases between the germline ends. CDR1 is MGHDK, CDR2 SYGVNS, per germline. This CDR3 is 15 amino acids long. CDR3 coding DNA: TGTGCCAGCAGGGGAACTCGGGGGTACTACAATGAGCAGTTCTTC. It yields the protein CASRGTRGYYNEQFF.

The rearrangement joins TRBV7-2 to TRBJ1-3; 7 bases agree with TRBD1. The CDR3 has 15 residues. V was clipped by 3 bases and J by 1 base; unmatched bases: 3. The germline gives CDR1 SGHTA, CDR2 FQGNSA. This CDR3 reads CASSFTTGSGNTIYF. The CDR3 region has the DNA TGTGCCAGCAGCTTCACGACAGGGTCTGGAAACACCATATATTTT.

The chain joins TRBV4-2 to TRBJ2-3, with TRBD2 matching over 10 bases. The J segment lost 2 bases and the V segment lost 4 bases, leaving 6 bases of the junction unmatched. Germline assignment: CDR1 LGHNA and CDR2 YNFKEQ. This CDR3 is built from 16 residues. For the CDR3, the DNA is TGTGCCAGCAGCCGGGGGACTAGCGACTTCACAGATACGCAGTATTTT. Translating it yields CASSRGTSDFTDTQYF.

This chain connects TRBV7-2 to TRBJ2-5; 9 bases fit TRBD1. This CDR3 has 18 amino acids. Germline V lookup: CDR1 SGHTA, CDR2 FQGNSA. The V gene end was trimmed by 4 bases and the J gene end by 4 bases; junction bases not matched to a gene: 16. This chain's CDR3 is CASSWRRGDRAGRETQYF. As DNA, the CDR3 is TGTGCCAGCAGCTGGCGACGGGGGGACAGGGCGGGTAGAGAGACCCAGTACTTC.

The chain recombines TRBV21-1 with TRBJ2-3; the D call TRBD2 from the table was never checked on the DNA. TRBV21-1 is reported as a pseudogene. The CDR3 consists of 17 residues. The CDR3 is CASSKAGGPSSKDTQYF. The CDR3, as DNA: TGTGCCAGCAGCAAAGCGGGGGGGCCGAGTTCTAAAGATACGCAGTATTTT.

This clone was counted a few times. The V gene is TRBV27, the J gene TRBJ2-1; 7 bases fit TRBD1. The CDR3 length is 17 residues. V was clipped by 5 bases and J by 4 bases; unmatched bases: 14. Germline CDR1 MNHEY, CDR2 SMNVEV (reference sequence). The CDR3 reads CASSPTKKGAVYNEQFF. CDR3 bases: TGTGCCAGCAGTCCAACTAAAAAGGGGGCGGTATACAATGAGCAGTTCTTC.

V gene TRBV11-2 combines with J gene TRBJ2-7; 9 bases align to TRBD1. J was trimmed by 5 bases and V by 1 base; bases with no gene match: 6. The germline V gene encodes CDR1 SGHAT and CDR2 FQNNGV. CDR3 length: 15 residues. The CDR3 loop is CASSLVGTGSHEQYF. In nucleotides, the CDR3 is TGTGCCAGCAGCTTAGTCGGGACAGGGTCCCACGAGCAGTACTTC.

V usage is TRBV7-9 and J usage is TRBJ2-7; 7 nucleotides align to TRBD1. The CDR3 runs to 13 residues. The V segment lost 5 bases and the J segment 4 bases; nucleotides outside the gene matches: 5. Germline V gene sequence: CDR1 SEHNR, CDR2 FQNEAQ (reference sequence). The CDR3 sequence is CASSRDSKYEQYF. The CDR3 DNA reads TGTGCCAGCAGCCGGGACAGCAAATACGAGCAGTACTTC. The entire variable domain, with the rest obtained from reference TRBV7-9 and TRBJ2-7, is as follows: DTGVSQNPRHKITKRGQNVTFRCDPISEHNRLYWYRQTLGQGPEFLTYFQNEAQLEKSRLLSDRFSAERPKGSFSTLEIQRTEQGDSAMYLCASSRDSKYEQYFGPGTRLTVT.

The genes are TRBV11-2 and TRBJ2-1; tentative D call: TRBD1 (5 bases). Germline CDR1 reads SGHAT; CDR2 reads FQNNGV. V lost 1 base, J lost 9 bases, and 13 bases lay in between. The CDR3 spans 14 residues. CDR3 in DNA: TGTGCCAGCAGCTTAGGGTCCAGGGTTGGTGAGCAGTTCTTC. Encoded protein: CASSLGSRVGEQFF.

This rearrangement joins TRBV2 to TRBJ2-1, with 7 positions matching TRBD2. The V and J ends lost 6 bases and 6 bases, in that order; junction bases with no gene match: 11. The germline V gene encodes CDR1 SNHLY and CDR2 FYNNEI. The CDR3 spans 15 residues. The CDR3 nucleotides read TGTGCCAGCAGGATTACAGTCGGACTAGTCAATGAGCAGTTCTTC. Its protein product is CASRITVGLVNEQFF.

This clone was seen a few times. This rearrangement joins TRBV7-2 to TRBJ1-1, with D possibly matching TRBD1 (6 bases). Germline V gene lookup returns CDR1 SGHTA and CDR2 FQGNSA. This CDR3 spans 15 amino acids. V was pared by 5 bases and J by 0 bases, with 13 bases between. The CDR3 loop reads CASSTRGDMNTEAFF. CDR3 sequence (DNA): TGTGCCAGCAGCACCCGGGGGGACATGAACACTGAAGCTTTCTTT.

This clone showed up just a few times. V is TRBV6-1 and J is TRBJ1-2; 7 positions agree with TRBD1. The CDR3 spans 13 residues. V shed 10 bases and J 2 bases; nucleotides not matched to a gene: 7. Germline CDR1 reads MNHNS; CDR2 reads SASEGT. CDR3 sequence reads: CATRGGPNYGYTF. CDR3 DNA sequence: TGTGCCACCAGGGGGGGGCCCAACTATGGCTACACCTTC.

This clone appeared a single time. The CDR3 DNA is TGTGCCAGCAGTGTACAGGGGTTGCCCATATATTTT. Translated, it gives CASSVQGLPIYF. The chain is built from TRBV28 and TRBJ1-3; the match to TRBD1 covers 7 bases. Trimming at V came to 5 bases and at J to 11 bases, leaving 6 bases not matched to a gene. Germline CDR1 is MDHEN and CDR2 is SYDVKM. This CDR3 contains 12 residues. The full variable domain, rest sourced from reference TRBV28 and TRBJ1-3, is DVKVTQSSRYLVKRTGEKVFLECVQDMDHENMFWYRQDPGLGLRLIYFSYDVKMKEKGDIPEGYSVSREKKERFSLILESASTNQTSMYLCASSVQGLPIYFGEGSWLTVV.

The chain carries TRBV5-1 and TRBJ2-1; D is unresolved. V was shortened by 4 bases and J by 7 bases, with 12 bases between the two germline ends. CDR1 is SGHRS and CDR2 is YFSETQ in the germline V gene. The CDR3 spans 13 residues. CDR3 protein: CASSLSPSNEQFF. The CDR3 bases are TGCGCCAGCAGCCTTTCGCCTAGTAATGAGCAGTTCTTC.

The table lists this clone with a few counts. V gene TRBV10-3 combines with J gene TRBJ1-5; TRBD1 matches 8 bases. Germline V gene lookup returns CDR1 ENHRY and CDR2 SYGVKD. Unmatched junction bases numbered 6, after V lost 3 bases and J lost 2 bases. CDR3 size: 16 residues. The DNA of the CDR3 is TGTGCCATCAGTGACCGAGGACAGGGCCGCAATCAGCCCCAGCATTTT. Its protein product is CAISDRGQGRNQPQHF.

This rearrangement joins TRBV28 to TRBJ1-1; no reliable D call. Trimming shortened V by 7 bases and J by 3 bases, and 12 bases separated the two germline ends. The CDR3 length is 13 residues. CDR1 is MDHEN and CDR2 is SYDVKM in the germline V gene. The CDR3 here is CASKITGYTEAFF. CDR3 sequence (DNA): TGTGCCAGCAAAATTACGGGGTACACTGAAGCTTTCTTT.